This is a list of T cell receptor beta chains from one sample in a study of T cell responses to AZD1222 COVID-19 vaccine. Repertoires were generated with immunoSEQ multiplex PCR, while TCRdb's copy carries only in-frame clones and drops some. The sample contains fewer than 180,000 clones, about 92% of which appear only once. The material sequenced was peripheral blood, taken 28 days after the second AZD1222 dose. These receptors were obtained from an adult who received the AZD1222 COVID-19 vaccine. CDR3s include the opening cysteine and the closing phenylalanine or tryptophan. D genes are given only for firm matches. Rows give clone size only sometimes, using once, few, many, or a class for an expanded clone.

clone_size,d_call,v_call,j_call,cdr3_aa,cdr3_nt
once,-,TRBV11-3,TRBJ2-5,CASSHREIEETQYF,TGTGCCAGCAGCCACCGGGAGATCGAAGAGACCCAGTACTTC
-,-,TRBV7-8,TRBJ1-3,CASSLGDSGNTIYF,TGTGCCAGCAGCTTAGGCGACTCTGGAAACACCATATATTTT
once,-,TRBV11-2,TRBJ2-3,CASRTGTVFNEPQYF,TGTGCCAGCAGAACCGGGACCGTATTTAATGAGCCGCAGTATTTT
-,-,TRBV24-1,TRBJ2-1,CATSSSEGRPKQFF,TGTGCCACCAGTTCGAGCGAGGGTCGTCCCAAGCAGTTCTTC
few,-,TRBV6-5,TRBJ2-7,CASSSLVEQYF,TGTGCCAGCAGCAGTCTGGTCGAGCAGTACTTC
-,-,TRBV30,TRBJ1-4,CAWSQRDLNEKLFF,TGTGCCTGGAGTCAGAGGGATTTGAATGAAAAACTGTTTTTT
-,TRBD1,TRBV7-8,TRBJ1-4,CASSFIRGSPRVNEKLFF,TGTGCCAGCAGCTTTATCAGGGGGAGCCCCCGCGTTAATGAAAAACTGTTTTTT
-,-,TRBV6-2/TRBV6-3,TRBJ2-1,CASNPRSGRNYNEQFF,TGTGCCAGCAACCCGAGGAGCGGCCGAAATTACAATGAGCAGTTCTTC
-,TRBD1,TRBV28,TRBJ2-3,CASRIQGSDTQYF,TGTGCCAGCAGAATACAGGGGTCAGATACGCAGTATTTT
-,TRBD1,TRBV20-1,TRBJ2-1,CSASPDRDEQFF,TGCAGTGCTAGTCCCGACAGGGACGAGCAGTTCTTC